This T cell receptor (beta chain) is from a study of cytomegalovirus exposure and HLA in healthy donors (dated by TCRdb to the late 2010s). Looking at the study overall: In an earlier analysis of 587 of the donors, 276 Gb of sequence data and 100 million or so unique TCR beta sequences from about 180 million T cells were reported. Approximately 300 gigabases of sequencing data and around 80 million unique TCR sequences made up an early release that covered 640 HLA-typed donors. An earlier analysis of several hundred of the donors applied high-throughput TCR beta sequencing to assess whether each TCR beta V gene segment acted as functional or pseudogenic. The genetic ancestry cluster associated with self-reported Caucasian donors included approximately 85% of the 398 genotyped donors. To study patterns of TCR occurrence, a later analysis re-analyzed previously published TCR beta repertoires from 500 to 850 donors and added high-resolution HLA genotyping. The number of donors typed differed by locus, with 629-630 for A, B, C, DRB1 and DQB1, over 500 for DQA1, some 570 for DPA1, and approximately 470 for DPB1. Genome-wide SNP genotypes for about 65% of the roughly 670 donors were used in a later genetic analysis, which treated that subset as a discovery cohort. Because of strong linkage in the cohort, roughly 5 DR-DQ haplotypes were treated as single units for association and clustering. Rather than using new phenotypic data, the later analysis identified candidate immune exposures from TCR beta sequences and from how often those sequences occurred across donors. The aim of the study was to test whether cataloging public T cell receptors could identify signatures of past pathogen exposure. On average, 235,054 unique TCR beta nucleotide sequences were sequenced per donor among fewer than 500 genotyped donors of the cohort, with roughly a sixth of those sequences being non-productive. Donor age, sex, ethnicity and CMV serostatus were compiled alongside the repertoire data. High-throughput TCR immunosequencing, statistical association of individual TCRs with disease status, and machine learning were combined to predict cytomegalovirus infection status. The study profiled the T cell repertoires of fewer than 850 subjects by immunosequencing and related them to cytomegalovirus serostatus. Both class I and class II loci were covered by HLA typing, at four-digit resolution. All discovery cohort repertoires had been generated using a single sequencing platform. Besides the first cohort of approximately 710 subjects, a separate validation cohort made up of 90 to 150 different subjects was used. The paper as a whole reports these results and caveats: Assigning TCR associations to individual alleles was difficult when HLA alleles, especially DR and DQ, strongly co-occurred. In this cohort, only TCR beta chains were sequenced, and detectable features were limited by the absence of alpha or paired-chain data. The sequencing pipeline was judged likely to have produced a cluster of highly shared sequence variants as a technical artifact. In vitro tests confirmed that a few of the cytomegalovirus-associated TCR beta chains recognize cytomegalovirus antigens. The only immune exposure information available for the cohort was CMV serostatus. Because the 87-base-pair reads could not distinguish some IMGT-functional V segments, including TRBV6-2 and TRBV6-3, those segments were excluded. Broadly in line with IMGT annotations, most TCR beta V segments showed up in productive rearrangements about 87% or about 30% of the time in an earlier analysis of several hundred of the donors. Because counts were too low, 15 or so rarely observed V segments, including chromosome 9 orphons, were excluded from the earlier analysis of under 650 of the donors. Most CMV-associated TCR beta chains appeared to be HLA-restricted in a later analysis, and the HLA associations seemed to be driven largely by CMV exposure. In a later analysis, TCR association rates were found to vary across HLA loci, with the most associated TCRs seen for DRB1 alleles and the fewest for HLA-C alleles. At a false discovery rate of 0.05, a later analysis linked 15,000 to 20,000 TCR beta sequences to specific HLA alleles. In a later analysis, HLA-associated TCR beta chains were found to be more clonally expanded and to have lower generation probabilities than equally common non-associated chains. The classifier was reported to diagnose cytomegalovirus status with high specificity and sensitivity in both the original cohort and the validation cohort. Because some donors lacked HLA typing at each locus, the association tests relied only on the typed subset. A further reported finding was that TCR beta sequences accurately predicted the HLA-A and HLA-B alleles for most subjects in the first cohort. A later genetic analysis reported fewer N-insertions in productive TCRs among donors in an Asian-associated ancestry cluster than the roughly 620-donor mean. An association between a missense DCLRE1C variant and V-gene and J-gene trimming of TCR beta chains was found in a later genetic analysis and replicated in an independent cohort. The presence/absence analyses assumed that sequencing depth was roughly uniform across donors, and that assumption may not be true. Linkage disequilibrium might explain the correlated functional status among segregating V segments, but an unknown experimental factor could not be excluded. The authors suggested that the approach could potentially be generalized to other disease states and immunological phenotypes. A later analysis reported that several top co-occurrence clusters appeared linked to parvovirus B19, influenza, CMV and Epstein-Barr virus. Most TCR sequences were observed very rarely across donors, whereas some public TCRs were present in many individuals. The study listed 164 TCR beta chains as associated with cytomegalovirus.

About this clone: The specificity of this receptor is unknown. There are no base qualities to consult, and no much larger clone falls within one base.

Library prep was done by the immunoSEQ multiplex PCR assay. The multiplex PCR relied on a mix of 60 forward primers for TCR Vbeta segments and 13 reverse primers for TCR Jbeta segments. The CDR3 region of rearranged TCR beta genes was amplified from genomic DNA by a multiplex PCR assay. The Illumina HiSeq System was used to sequence the amplified TCR beta libraries as 87-base-pair reads. The authors' analysis ran thus. A later analysis counted approximately 76 million unique TCR beta chains across the 550 to 800 repertoires, and about 10 million of these chains were shared by at least two donors. To remove PCR and sequencing errors, raw reads were error-corrected and collapsed into unique sequences using a nearest-neighbor algorithm that merged closely related sequences. V, D and J gene segments were assigned by aligning CDR3 sequences to IMGT reference sequences. For a sequence to be retained, a match of at least six nucleotides to both a V gene segment and a J gene segment was required. Rearrangements were classified as productive when the CDR3 lacked stop codons and remained in frame with V and J, and all other rearrangements were classified as non-productive. Following IMGT convention, CDR3 was defined as the stretch from the second conserved V-encoded cysteine up to the conserved J-encoded phenylalanine. The earlier analysis of 550 to 650 of the donors excluded any sequence lacking an unambiguous match to a single V gene segment. In an earlier analysis of some 590 of the donors, V segments were called functional above 56.7% productive rearrangements and were called segregating when the between-donor standard deviation exceeded 5%. To diagnose cytomegalovirus status from the catalog of TCR beta chain sequences, a statistical classification framework was built. A later analysis assigned V and J genes by comparing TCR nucleotide sequences with IMGT/GENE-DB human TR gene sequences. The TCRdist pipeline was used in a later analysis to assign CDR3 sequences and most-parsimonious VDJ recombination scenarios. In a later analysis, each TCR beta chain was defined by its CDR3 amino acid sequence together with its V-gene family, and reads lacking a unique V-gene family were excluded. A later analysis removed 500 to 600 highly shared, low-generation-probability nucleotide sequences to deal with suspected cross-contamination and a sequencing artifact. In a later analysis, a clonal expansion index was calculated for each public chain from normalized within-repertoire ranks of inferred template counts. Generation probabilities in a later analysis came from a VDJ recombination model fitted to out-of-frame rearrangements, and those results were checked against IGoR. In a later analysis, hypergeometric tests were used to score TCR-TCR, TCR-HLA and TCR-CMV co-occurrence, with a repertoire-size bias correction applied to TCR pairs. False discovery rates were estimated in a later analysis by permuting HLA or CMV assignments 20 times. In a later analysis, co-occurring TCRs were grouped using DBSCAN, and TCRdist sequence similarity was added for clustering within HLA-allele-positive subsets. Co-occurrence clustering excluded repertoires with fewer than 30,000 or more than 120,000 public chains, plus five with anomalous nucleotide sharing. TCRdb took this table from immuneACCESS and kept in-frame rearrangements with V and J called. Such tables lack part of the clones; where checked against another copy, unresolved V genes explain under half of the gap, and the rest is unexplained. D and trimming come from the DNA, and the V and J calls and clone size come from that table. The sample has about 110,000 clones on record, about two thirds of them singletons. The top ten hold about 5.7% of the sample.

For CDR1 and CDR2, the germline V gene lists SGDLS and YYNGEE. The CDR3 holds 15 amino acids from the cysteine to the phenylalanine. This entry keeps only the CDR3 DNA: 45 bases, framed from base 1. The junction carries 6 bases between V and J, which are trimmed by 0 bases and 2 bases respectively. The cohort consisted of 650 to 700 healthy bone marrow donors. At the time of sampling, all cohort members were nominally healthy, though unrecorded immune exposures were likely present. The donor was CMV seropositive and belonged to the group of around 300 seropositive cohort members. A peripheral blood sample was provided by each donor, and peripheral blood mononuclear cells were used for TCR beta sequencing. The Qiagen DNeasy Blood Extraction Kit was used to extract genomic DNA from the blood cell samples.

This TCR derives from a woman between 65 and 79 years old in good health and CMV-seropositive. This chain joins TRBV9 to TRBJ2-6, and perhaps TRBD1 as D gene, on 5 matching bases. The sequenced sample was PBMCs. The nucleotide sequence reads as follows: TGTGCCAGCAGCGTAGAAGGGGCTGGGGCCAACGTCCTGACTTTC. This translates into CASSVEGAGANVLTF.